These T cell receptor beta chains were read from a single sample in a study of cytomegalovirus exposure and HLA in healthy donors. Measured with immunoSEQ multiplex PCR; TCRdb has only the in-frame clones, and not every one. Among more than 150,000 clones, roughly 82% were seen once, and the ten largest hold under 8%. Sequencing was carried out using PBMCs. These receptors came from a woman aged 50 to 60 in good health and CMV-seropositive. CDR3s include the opening cysteine and the closing phenylalanine or tryptophan. Fields, in order: V gene, J gene, CDR3 protein.

TRBV6-5	TRBJ1-6	CASSYREVRNSPLHF
TRBV7-2	TRBJ2-7	CASSYSGTDPYEQYF
TRBV27	TRBJ2-5	CASSFRGLQETQYF
TRBV5-1	TRBJ2-7	CASSLGTDFTYEQYF
TRBV27	TRBJ2-1	CASSPQRTGDYNEQFF
TRBV5-1	TRBJ1-1	CASSLQVGITEAFF
TRBV30	TRBJ1-6	CAWSGGPPNSPLHF
TRBV5-1	TRBJ2-3	CASSPQGGSTDTQYF
TRBV5-4	TRBJ2-5	CASSLANAIEEQYF
TRBV5-1	TRBJ2-2	CASSSGQGRWTGELFF
TRBV7-9	TRBJ1-2	CASSRDTGGYTF
TRBV18	TRBJ2-7	CASSPRTSGEQYF
TRBV5-1	TRBJ1-2	CASSLESQGRAFNYGYTF
TRBV6-1	TRBJ1-6	CASSLIEGGRSPLHF
TRBV5-6	TRBJ1-2	CASSRRQGANYGYTF
TRBV29-1	TRBJ2-7	CSVDRGKEQYF
TRBV5-1	TRBJ1-2	CASSTGFNYGYTF
TRBV27	TRBJ1-2	CASRSGVSGYTF
TRBV27	.	CASSLTGTGSGEQYF
TRBV6-6	TRBJ1-5	CAGSLAGGNQPQHF
TRBV6-5	TRBJ2-7	CASRSDRAGEQYF
TRBV2	.	CASSPNGVSYEQYF
TRBV27	TRBJ2-7	CASSAGQYYEQYF
TRBV4-2	TRBJ2-1	CASSQRTSGGPSSYNEQFF
TRBV6-5	TRBJ2-3	CASSYAGTGATDTQYF
TRBV29-1	TRBJ2-7	CSVEDAGYEQYF
TRBV7-9	TRBJ1-1	CSSSFVVGRRGDTEAFF
TRBV7-8	TRBJ2-1	CASSHRLAGGRNEQFF
TRBV2	TRBJ1-1	CASSDRVGGEDTEAFF
TRBV6-1	TRBJ1-6	CASRGEVSYNSPLHF
TRBV7-8	TRBJ2-3	CASSFPNRRLRTDTQYF
TRBV6-6	TRBJ1-3	CASSYVDTIYF
TRBV13	TRBJ2-2	CASSKREAGELFF
TRBV19	TRBJ2-1	CASSITLAGGPYNEQFF
TRBV5-4	TRBJ2-3	CASSSDRGPDTQYF
TRBV5-6	TRBJ2-1	CASSLGTSSVLEQFF
TRBV6-5	TRBJ2-7	CASSPLSGVLDEQYF
TRBV6-1	TRBJ1-2	CASSEPGQGFYGYTF
TRBV5-1	TRBJ1-4	CASSEDSQGAQEKLFF